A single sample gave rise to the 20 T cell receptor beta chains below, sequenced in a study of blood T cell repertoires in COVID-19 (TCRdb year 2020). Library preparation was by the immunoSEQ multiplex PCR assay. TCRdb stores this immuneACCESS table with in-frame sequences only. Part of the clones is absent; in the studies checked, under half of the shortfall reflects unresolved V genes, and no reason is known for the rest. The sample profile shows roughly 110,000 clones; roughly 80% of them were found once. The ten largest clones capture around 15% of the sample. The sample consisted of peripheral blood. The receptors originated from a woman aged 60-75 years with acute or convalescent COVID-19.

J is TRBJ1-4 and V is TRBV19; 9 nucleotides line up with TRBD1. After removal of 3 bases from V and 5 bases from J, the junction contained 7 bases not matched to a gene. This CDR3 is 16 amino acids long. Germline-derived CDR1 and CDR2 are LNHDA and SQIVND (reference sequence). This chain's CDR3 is CASSMGGTGRNEKLFF. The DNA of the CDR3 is TGTGCCAGTAGTATGGGGGGGACAGGGAGAAATGAAAAACTGTTTTTT.

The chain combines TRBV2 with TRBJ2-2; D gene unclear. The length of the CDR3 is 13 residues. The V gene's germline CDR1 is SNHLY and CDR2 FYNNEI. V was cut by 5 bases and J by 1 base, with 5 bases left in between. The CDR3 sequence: CASSQENTGELFF. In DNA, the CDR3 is TGTGCCAGCAGTCAGGAGAACACCGGGGAGCTGTTTTTT. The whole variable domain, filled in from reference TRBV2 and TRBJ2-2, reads EPEVTQTPSHQVTQMGQEVILRCVPISNHLYFYWYRQILGQKVEFLVSFYNNEISEKSEIFDDQFSVERPDGSNFTLKIRSTKLEDSAMYFCASSQENTGELFFGEGSRLTVL.

For the CDR3, the DNA is TGTGCCAGCAGTGGCGGGAGCACAGATACGCAGTATTTT. Its translation: CASSGGSTDTQYF. This sequence joins TRBV27 and TRBJ2-3, with D maybe TRBD2 (5 bases). Trimming stripped 5 bases from V and 0 bases from J, with 6 bases between. This CDR3 contains 13 residues. Per the germline V gene, CDR1 is MNHEY and CDR2 is SMNVEV (reference sequence).

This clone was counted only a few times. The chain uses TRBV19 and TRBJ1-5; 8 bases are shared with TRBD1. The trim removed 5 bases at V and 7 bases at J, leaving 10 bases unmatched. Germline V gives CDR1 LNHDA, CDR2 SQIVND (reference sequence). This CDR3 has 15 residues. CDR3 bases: TGTGCCAGTAGTGACGGACAGGGCTGGGGACAGCCCCAGCATTTT. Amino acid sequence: CASSDGQGWGQPQHF.

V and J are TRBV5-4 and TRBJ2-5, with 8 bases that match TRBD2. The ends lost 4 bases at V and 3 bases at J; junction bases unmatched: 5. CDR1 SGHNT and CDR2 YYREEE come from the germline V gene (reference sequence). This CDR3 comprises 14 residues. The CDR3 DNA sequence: TGTGCCAGCAGCCCCGGGGGGGGTGAAGAGACCCAGTACTTC. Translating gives CASSPGGGEETQYF.

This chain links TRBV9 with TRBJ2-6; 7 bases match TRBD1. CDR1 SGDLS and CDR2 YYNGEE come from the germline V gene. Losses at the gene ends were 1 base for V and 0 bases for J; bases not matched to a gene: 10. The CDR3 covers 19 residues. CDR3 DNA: TGTGCCAGCAGCGTAAACCCGACAGGGTCCCACTCTGGGGCCAACGTCCTGACTTTC. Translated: CASSVNPTGSHSGANVLTF. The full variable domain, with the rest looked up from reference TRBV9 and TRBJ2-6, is DSGVTQTPKHLITATGQRVTLRCSPRSGDLSVYWYQQSLDQGLQFLIQYYNGEERAKGNILERFSAQQFPDLHSELNLSSLELGDSALYFCASSVNPTGSHSGANVLTFGAGSRLTVL.

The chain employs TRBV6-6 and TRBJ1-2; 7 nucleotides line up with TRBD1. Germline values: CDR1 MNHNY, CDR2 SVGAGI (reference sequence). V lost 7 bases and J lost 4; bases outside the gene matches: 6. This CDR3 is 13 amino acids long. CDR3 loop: CASTPGQIYGYTF. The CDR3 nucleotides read TGTGCCAGCACCCCGGGACAGATCTATGGCTACACCTTC.

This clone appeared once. CDR3 DNA sequence: TGTGCCAGCAGCTTACAGGACATGACTAATGAAAAACTGTTTTTT. It translates to CASSLQDMTNEKLFF. This rearrangement joins TRBV11-2 to TRBJ1-4; a weak D match, TRBD1 (5 bases). CDR3 size: 15 residues. Germline lookup yields CDR1 SGHAT and CDR2 FQNNGV. V was clipped by 2 bases and J by 2 bases, with 9 bases between them. Combining the CDR3 with reference TRBV11-2 and TRBJ1-4 gives the whole variable domain EAGVAQSPRYKIIEKRQSVAFWCNPISGHATLYWYQQILGQGPKLLIQFQNNGVVDDSQLPKDRFSAERLKGVDSTLKIQPAKLEDSAVYLCASSLQDMTNEKLFFGSGTQLSVL.

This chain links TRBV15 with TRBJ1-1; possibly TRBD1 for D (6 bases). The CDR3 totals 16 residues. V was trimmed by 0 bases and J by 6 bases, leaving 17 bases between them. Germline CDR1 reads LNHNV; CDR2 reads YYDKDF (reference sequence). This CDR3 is CATSRDSGRGHPEAFF. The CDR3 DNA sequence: TGTGCCACCAGCAGAGATTCGGGCAGGGGCCACCCTGAAGCTTTCTTT.

For the CDR3, the DNA is TGTGCCAGCAGCTTAGTACAGGGCACTGAAGCTTTCTTT. It is translated as CASSLVQGTEAFF. V gene TRBV11-3 combines with J gene TRBJ1-1, with a weak D call TRBD1 (6 bases). Germline CDR1 is SGHNT and CDR2 is YENEEA. Trimming left V 1 base short and J 4 bases short, with 7 bases between. The CDR3 has 13 residues.

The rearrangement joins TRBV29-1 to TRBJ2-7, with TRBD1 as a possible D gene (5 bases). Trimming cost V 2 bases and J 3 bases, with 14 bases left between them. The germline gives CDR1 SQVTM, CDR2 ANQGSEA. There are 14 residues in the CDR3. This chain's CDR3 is CSVELWGHLYEQYF. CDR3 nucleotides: TGCAGCGTTGAACTGTGGGGCCATCTCTACGAGCAGTACTTC.

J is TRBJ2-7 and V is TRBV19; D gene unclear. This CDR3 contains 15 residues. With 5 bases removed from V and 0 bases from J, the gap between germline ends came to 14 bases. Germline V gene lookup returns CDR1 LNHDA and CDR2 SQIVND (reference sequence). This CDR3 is CASSAGQTNSYEQYF. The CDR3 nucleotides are TGTGCCAGTAGTGCTGGCCAGACAAACTCCTACGAGCAGTACTTC.

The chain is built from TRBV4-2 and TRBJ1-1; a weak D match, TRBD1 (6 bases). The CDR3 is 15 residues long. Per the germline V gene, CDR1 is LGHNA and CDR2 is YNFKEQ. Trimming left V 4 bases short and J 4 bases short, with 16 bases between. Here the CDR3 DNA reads TGTGCCAGCAGCCCCCGGGACATCGTCCGCACTGAAGCTTTCTTT. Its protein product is CASSPRDIVRTEAFF.

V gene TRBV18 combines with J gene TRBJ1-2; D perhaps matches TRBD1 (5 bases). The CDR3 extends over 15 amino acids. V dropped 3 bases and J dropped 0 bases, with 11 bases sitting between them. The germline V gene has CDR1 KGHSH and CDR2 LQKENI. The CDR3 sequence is CASSPGGDPNYGYTF. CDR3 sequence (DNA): TGTGCCAGCTCACCGGGGGGGGACCCTAACTATGGCTACACCTTC.

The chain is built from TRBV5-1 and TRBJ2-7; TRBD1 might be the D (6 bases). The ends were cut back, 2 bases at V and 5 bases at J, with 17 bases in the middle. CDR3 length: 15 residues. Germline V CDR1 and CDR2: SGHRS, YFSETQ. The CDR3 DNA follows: TGCGCCAGCAGCTTCAACAGGGTCGCTAGTAACGAGCAGTACTTC. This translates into CASSFNRVASNEQYF.

The CDR3 DNA sequence: TGTGCCAGCAGCTTCGTAGCGGGAGGGAGGGAGACCCAGTACTTC. Translation: CASSFVAGGRETQYF. V gene TRBV5-6 combines with J gene TRBJ2-5, with TRBD2 identical over 11 bases. The germline V gene encodes CDR1 SGHDT and CDR2 YYEEEE. The CDR3 sequence is 15 residues long. Losses at the gene ends were 2 bases for V and 5 bases for J; bases not matched to a gene: 5. The variable domain in full, with the rest retrieved from reference TRBV5-6 and TRBJ2-5, is DAGVTQSPTHLIKTRGQQVTLRCSPKSGHDTVSWYQQALGQGPQFIFQYYEEEERQRGNFPDRFSGHQFPNYSSELNVNALLLGDSALYLCASSFVAGGRETQYFGPGTRLLVL.

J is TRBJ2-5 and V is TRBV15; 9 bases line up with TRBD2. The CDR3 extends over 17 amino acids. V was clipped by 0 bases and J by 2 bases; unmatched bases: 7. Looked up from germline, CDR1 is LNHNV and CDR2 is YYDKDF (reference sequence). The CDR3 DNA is TGTGCCACCAGCAGAGAGTGGGCGGGAGGGCGGCAAGAGACCCAGTACTTC. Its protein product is CATSREWAGGRQETQYF.

CDR3 nucleotide sequence: TGTGCCAGCAGCTTAGCGGGACAGCGCACAGATACGCAGTATTTT. Translated, it gives CASSLAGQRTDTQYF. The rearrangement uses TRBV7-7 and TRBJ2-3, with 7 bases matching TRBD1. Germline V lookup: CDR1 SSHAT, CDR2 FNYEAQ (reference sequence). V lost 0 bases to trimming and J lost 1 base; unmatched junction nucleotides: 1. CDR3 length equals 15 residues.

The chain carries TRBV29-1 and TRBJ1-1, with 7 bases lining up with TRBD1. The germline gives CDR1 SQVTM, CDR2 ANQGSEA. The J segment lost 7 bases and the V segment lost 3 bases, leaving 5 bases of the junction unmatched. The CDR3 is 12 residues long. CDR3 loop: CSVDPGGIEAFF. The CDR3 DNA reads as TGCAGCGTTGATCCAGGGGGTATTGAAGCTTTCTTT.

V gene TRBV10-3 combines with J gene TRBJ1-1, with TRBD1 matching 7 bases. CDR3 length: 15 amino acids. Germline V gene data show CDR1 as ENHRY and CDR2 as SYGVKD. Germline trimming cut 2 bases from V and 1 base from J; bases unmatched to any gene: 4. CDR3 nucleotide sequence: TGTGCCATCAGTGAGCCGGGACAGCCGAACACTGAAGCTTTCTTT. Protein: CAISEPGQPNTEAFF.